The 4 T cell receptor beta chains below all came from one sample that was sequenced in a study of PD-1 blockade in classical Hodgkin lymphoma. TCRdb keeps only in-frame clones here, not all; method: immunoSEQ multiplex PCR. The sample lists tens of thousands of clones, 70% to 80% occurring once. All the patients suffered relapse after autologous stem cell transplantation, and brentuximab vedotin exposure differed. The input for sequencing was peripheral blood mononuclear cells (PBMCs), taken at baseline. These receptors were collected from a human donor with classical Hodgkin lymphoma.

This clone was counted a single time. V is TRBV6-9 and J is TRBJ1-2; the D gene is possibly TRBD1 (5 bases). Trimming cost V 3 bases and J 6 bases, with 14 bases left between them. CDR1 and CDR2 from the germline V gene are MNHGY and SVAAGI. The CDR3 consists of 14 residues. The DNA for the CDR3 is TGTGCCAGCAGTTACGCTACAGGTGCCGATGGCTACACCTTC. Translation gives CASSYATGADGYTF.

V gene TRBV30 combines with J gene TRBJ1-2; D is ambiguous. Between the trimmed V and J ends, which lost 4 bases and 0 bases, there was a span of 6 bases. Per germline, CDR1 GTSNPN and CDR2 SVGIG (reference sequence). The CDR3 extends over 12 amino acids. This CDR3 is CAWMSTNYGYTF. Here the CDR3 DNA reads TGTGCCTGGATGTCGACTAACTATGGCTACACCTTC.

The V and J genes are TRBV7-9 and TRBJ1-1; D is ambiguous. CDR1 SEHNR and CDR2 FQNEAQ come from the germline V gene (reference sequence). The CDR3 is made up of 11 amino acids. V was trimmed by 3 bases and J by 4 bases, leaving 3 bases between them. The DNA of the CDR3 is TGTGCCAGCAGCTTGGGCACTGAAGCTTTCTTT. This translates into CASSLGTEAFF.

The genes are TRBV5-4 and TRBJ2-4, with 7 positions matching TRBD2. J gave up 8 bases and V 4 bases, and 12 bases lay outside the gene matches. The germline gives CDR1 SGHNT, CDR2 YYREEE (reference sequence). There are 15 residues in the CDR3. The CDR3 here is CASSRGDGTTDIQYF. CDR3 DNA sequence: TGTGCCAGCAGCCGGGGGGATGGGACTACTGACATTCAGTACTTC.